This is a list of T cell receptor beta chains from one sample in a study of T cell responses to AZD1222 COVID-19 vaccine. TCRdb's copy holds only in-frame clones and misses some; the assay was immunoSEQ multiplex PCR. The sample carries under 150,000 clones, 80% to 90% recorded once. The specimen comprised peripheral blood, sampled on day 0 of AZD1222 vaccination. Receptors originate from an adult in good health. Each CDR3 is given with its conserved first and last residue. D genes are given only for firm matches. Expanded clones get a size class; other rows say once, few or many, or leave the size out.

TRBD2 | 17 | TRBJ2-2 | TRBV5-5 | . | TGTGCCAGCAGTTCCGGGACTAGCGGAGCGAACACCGGGGAGCTGTTTTTT | CASSSGTSGANTGELFF
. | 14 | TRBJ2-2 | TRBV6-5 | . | TGTGCCAGCAGACGCGAGGGGGGCACCGGGGAGCTGTTTTTT | CASRREGGTGELFF
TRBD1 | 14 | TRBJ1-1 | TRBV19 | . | TGTGCCAGTAGCTCTACAGGGGGCAACACTGAAGCTTTCTTT | CASSSTGGNTEAFF
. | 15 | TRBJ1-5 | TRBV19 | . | TGTGCCAGTAGTATAGTAGGGGGGGGCAATCAGCCCCAGCATTTT | CASSIVGGGNQPQHF
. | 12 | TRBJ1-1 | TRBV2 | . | TGTGCCAGCACCATCCGGGACACTGAAGCTTTCTTT | CASTIRDTEAFF
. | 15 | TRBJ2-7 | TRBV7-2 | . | TGTGCCAGCAGCTTAGCGCGGGGTGTCTCCTACGAGCAGTACTTC | CASSLARGVSYEQYF
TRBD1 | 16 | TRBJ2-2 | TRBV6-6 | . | TGTGCCAGCAGTTACCCTGACAGGGTTAACACCGGGGAGCTGTTTTTT | CASSYPDRVNTGELFF
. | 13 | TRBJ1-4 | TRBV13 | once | TGTGCCAGCAGCCTGGGGAGGGAGGAAAAACTGTTTTTT | CASSLGREEKLFF
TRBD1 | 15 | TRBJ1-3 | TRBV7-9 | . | TGTGGGGTGGGACAGCCGGGCAAGTATGGAAACACCATATATTTT | CGVGQPGKYGNTIYF
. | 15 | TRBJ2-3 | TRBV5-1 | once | TGCGCCAGCAGCTTATCCGGGGTTAGCACAGATACGCAGTATTTT | CASSLSGVSTDTQYF
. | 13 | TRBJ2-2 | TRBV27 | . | TGTGCCAGCAGTATGCAGGGAACCGGGGAGCTGTTTTTT | CASSMQGTGELFF
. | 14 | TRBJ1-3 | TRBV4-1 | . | TGCGCCAGCAGCCAGGGTGAACGGGGAAACACCATATATTTT | CASSQGERGNTIYF
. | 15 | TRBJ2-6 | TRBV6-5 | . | TGTGCCAGCAGGGACGGTGGCTCTGGGGCCAACGTCCTGACTTTC | CASRDGGSGANVLTF
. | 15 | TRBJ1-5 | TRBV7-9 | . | TGTGCCAGCAGCTTTGGGGGATATAGCAATCAGCCCCAGCATTTT | CASSFGGYSNQPQHF